Following are 14 T cell receptor beta chains from one sample sequenced in a study of T cell clonotyping in hematopoietic cell transplantation. Sample time point: recipient sample about 28 days before transplant, after cytoreduction. Only in-frame clones appear in the TCRdb table, and some are missing; sequencing was by immunoSEQ multiplex PCR. There are approximately 80,000 clones in the sample; 90% to 97% occur only once, and approximately 1.8% lies in the top ten. The sequences come from peripheral blood mononuclear cells, collected before stem cell transplant. The origin of the receptors is a woman between 45 and 60 years old with acute myeloid leukemia. Some clones in this sample may be carry-over from other donors' samples.

The chain carries TRBV27 and TRBJ2-7; 9 bases align to TRBD2. Germline V gene lookup returns CDR1 MNHEY and CDR2 SMNVEV (reference sequence). Trimming cost V 3 bases and J 6 bases; bases outside gene matches: 6. The CDR3 has 14 residues. The CDR3 DNA reads TGTGCCAGCAGTTTGAGCGGGAGGCAGGGCGAGCAGTACTTC. It codes for CASSLSGRQGEQYF.

The chain carries TRBV6-1 and TRBJ2-7; D unresolved. V lost 3 bases, J lost 6 bases, and 12 bases lay in between. CDR1 is MNHNS and CDR2 is SASEGT in the germline V gene. CDR3 length: 13 residues. CDR3 protein: CASSDNRLPEQYF. The CDR3 region has the DNA TGTGCCAGCAGTGATAATCGATTGCCCGAGCAGTACTTC.

Concerning this clone itself: A junction end diverges from the germline sequence, so it may reflect a read error. The rearrangement uses TRBV6-6 and TRBJ2-7; D is uncertain. The CDR3 consists of 9 residues. Germline assignment: CDR1 MNHNY and CDR2 SVGAGI (reference sequence). The DNA of the CDR3 is TGTGCCGGCAGACGGGAGCAGTACTTC. Encoded protein: CAGRREQYF.

This clone was counted a single time. The J gene is TRBJ1-5, the V gene TRBV7-9; 8 bases are shared with TRBD1. The CDR3 extends over 16 amino acids. V was pared by 5 bases and J by 0 bases, with 6 bases of the junction left unmatched. Germline-derived CDR1 and CDR2 are SEHNR and FQNEAQ (reference sequence). CDR3 nucleotides: TGTGCCAGCAGCCCGACAGGGGTCAATAGCAATCAGCCCCAGCATTTT. Its protein product is CASSPTGVNSNQPQHF.

This chain uses TRBV9 with TRBJ1-1; D might be TRBD1 (5 bases). Germline V gene lookup returns CDR1 SGDLS and CDR2 YYNGEE. This CDR3 comprises 14 residues. Trimming took off 4 bases at V and 8 bases at J, with 18 bases between the two ends. The CDR3 sequence is CASSPTSGLSEAFF. The CDR3 DNA is TGTGCCAGCAGCCCGACTTCAGGGTTATCGGAAGCTTTCTTT.

The chain carries TRBV30 and TRBJ1-2; D is unresolved. Germline values: CDR1 GTSNPN, CDR2 SVGIG (reference sequence). The CDR3 is 11 amino acids. The V end was cut by 1 base, the J end by 8 bases, with 8 bases between. The CDR3 protein is CAWSATGGYTF. CDR3 coding DNA: TGTGCCTGGAGTGCCACGGGGGGCTACACCTTC.

The chain combines TRBV2 with TRBJ2-1; 8 positions agree with TRBD2. Germline loops: CDR1 SNHLY, CDR2 FYNNEI. This CDR3 is built from 14 residues. With V trimmed by 7 bases and J by 0 bases, 2 bases remained unmatched. CDR3 loop: CASTGTSSYNEQFF. CDR3 in DNA: TGTGCCAGCACTGGGACTAGCTCCTACAATGAGCAGTTCTTC.

This clone was picked up a small number of times. V gene TRBV30 combines with J gene TRBJ1-1; D uncertain. Germline CDR1 and CDR2: GTSNPN and SVGIG (reference sequence). CDR3 length: 13 residues. V was pared by 3 bases and J by 4 bases, with 12 bases between. DNA for the CDR3: TGTGCCTGGAGAAGAACGGGATTCACTGAAGCTTTCTTT. As protein: CAWRRTGFTEAFF.

The chain recombines TRBV5-4 with TRBJ1-1; 10 bases fit TRBD1. CDR3 length: 17 residues. The ends lost 4 bases at V and 1 base at J; junction bases unmatched: 10. Germline V gene lookup returns CDR1 SGHNT and CDR2 YYREEE (reference sequence). DNA for the CDR3: TGTGCCAGCAGCCTCGGGACAGGGGACCTTCGGAACACTGAAGCTTTCTTT. Its protein is CASSLGTGDLRNTEAFF.

The V gene is TRBV4-2, the J gene TRBJ1-4; D is possibly TRBD1 (6 bases). This CDR3 is 14 amino acids long. Germline V CDR1 and CDR2: LGHNA, YNFKEQ. V lost 5 bases to trimming and J lost 1 base, with 8 bases between them. CDR3 nucleotides: TGTGCCAGCAGCACCAGGGGAACTAATGAAAAACTGTTTTTT. Encoded protein: CASSTRGTNEKLFF.

The chain links TRBV7-9 to TRBJ1-5; D possibly corresponds to TRBD1 (6 bases). CDR1 and CDR2 (germline): SEHNR, FQNEAQ (reference sequence). V dropped 5 bases and J dropped 0 bases, with 11 bases sitting between them. The CDR3 extends over 15 amino acids. This CDR3 reads CASSPNRDSNQPQHF. CDR3 sequence (DNA): TGTGCCAGCAGCCCGAACAGGGATAGCAATCAGCCCCAGCATTTT.

This clone appeared a single time. The chain is built from TRBV5-1 and TRBJ2-3; 8 bases are shared with TRBD1. This CDR3 comprises 16 residues. Germline V gene sequence: CDR1 SGHRS, CDR2 YFSETQ. V lost 0 bases, J lost 3 bases, and 6 bases stayed unmatched. The CDR3 spells CASSLDGDRRTDTQYF. DNA of the CDR3: TGCGCCAGCAGCTTGGATGGGGACAGGAGAACAGATACGCAGTATTTT.

The V gene is TRBV30, the J gene TRBJ2-5; 9 nucleotides line up with TRBD1. The germline gives CDR1 GTSNPN, CDR2 SVGIG (reference sequence). CDR3 length equals 15 residues. V lost 3 bases to trimming and J lost 5 bases; unmatched junction nucleotides: 10. The CDR3 nucleotides are TGTGCCTGGAGGTCCGTTGGACAGGGGTTTGAGACCCAGTACTTC. This gives the protein CAWRSVGQGFETQYF.

This clone was observed a single time. V usage is TRBV27 and J usage is TRBJ1-5; D is perhaps TRBD1 (6 bases). V was pared by 4 bases and J by 5 bases, with 18 bases between. Germline values: CDR1 MNHEY, CDR2 SMNVEV (reference sequence). This CDR3 has 16 residues. In DNA form, the CDR3 reads TGTGCCAGCAGTTCCCCGATGGGGGGCCTCTATCAGCCCCAGCATTTT. Protein sequence: CASSSPMGGLYQPQHF.